This T cell receptor beta chain is drawn from a study of long-term antiretroviral therapy in people with HIV. Broader study findings: Within the repertoire, clones expanded before ART were dominant at all time points. The range of CDR3 lengths in HIV repertoires proved narrower than that found in controls.

On this clone: The target antigen is unknown.

A v3.0 immunoSEQ assay was performed at survey level. Profiled with immunoSEQ multiplex PCR; TCRdb holds only in-frame clones, not every one. Of fewer than 10,000 clones listed, roughly 70% are singletons. The germline V gene has CDR1 MNHEY and CDR2 SMNVEV (reference sequence). The CDR3 has 15 residues. The V end was cut by 2 bases, the J end by 8 bases, with 15 bases between. The chain couples TRBV27 to TRBJ1-4; D ambiguous. The sample here was unsorted PBMCs, taken 1.8 years before starting antiretroviral therapy. The sequence derives from a man aged 40-49 years with HIV. CDR3 DNA sequence: TGTGCCAGCAGTTTAGGGCGGCGGGAAAACGAAAAACTGTTTTTT. It codes for CASSLGRRENEKLFF.